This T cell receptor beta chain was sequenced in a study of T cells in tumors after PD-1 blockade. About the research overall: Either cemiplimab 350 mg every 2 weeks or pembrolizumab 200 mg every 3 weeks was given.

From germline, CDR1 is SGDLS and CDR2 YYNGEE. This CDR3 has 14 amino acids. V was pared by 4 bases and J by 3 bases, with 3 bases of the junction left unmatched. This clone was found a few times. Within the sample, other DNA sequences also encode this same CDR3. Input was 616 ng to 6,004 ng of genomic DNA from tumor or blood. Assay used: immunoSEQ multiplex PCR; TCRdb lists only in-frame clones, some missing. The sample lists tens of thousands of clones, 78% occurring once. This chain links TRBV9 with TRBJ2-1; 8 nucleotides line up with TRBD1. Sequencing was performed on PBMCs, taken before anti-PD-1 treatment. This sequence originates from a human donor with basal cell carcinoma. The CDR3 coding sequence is TGTGCCAGCAGCCCCGGGACAGGCTACAATGAGCAGTTCTTC. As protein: CASSPGTGYNEQFF.